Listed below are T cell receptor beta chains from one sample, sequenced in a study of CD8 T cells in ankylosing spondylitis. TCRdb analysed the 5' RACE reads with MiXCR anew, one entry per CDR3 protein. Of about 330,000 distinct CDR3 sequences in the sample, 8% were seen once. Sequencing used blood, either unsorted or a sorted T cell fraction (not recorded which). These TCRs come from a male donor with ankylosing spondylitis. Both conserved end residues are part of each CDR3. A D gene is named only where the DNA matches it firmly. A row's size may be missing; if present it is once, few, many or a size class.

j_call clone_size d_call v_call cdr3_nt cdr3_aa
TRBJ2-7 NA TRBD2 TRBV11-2 TGTGCCAGCAGCTTAGTTGGAGGGGCGGCTAGCGGGAACTACGAGCAGTACTTC CASSLVGGAASGNYEQYF
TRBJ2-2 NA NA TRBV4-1 TGCGCCAGCAGCCAACAACAGGACACCGGGGAGCTGTTTTTT CASSQQQDTGELFF
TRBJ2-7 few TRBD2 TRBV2 TGTGCCAGCAGTCTTTCTAGCGGGAGAGGCTACGAGCAGTACTTC CASSLSSGRGYEQYF
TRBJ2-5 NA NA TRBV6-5 TGTGCCAGCAGTTACTCCAGAGAATCGGAGACCCAGTACTTC CASSYSRESETQYF
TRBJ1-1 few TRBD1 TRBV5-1 TGCGCCAGCAGCTCGGACAGGGGGCAAACTGAAGCTTTCTTT CASSSDRGQTEAFF
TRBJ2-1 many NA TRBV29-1 TGCAGCGGCGTGGGAGGACTTTACAGACACAATGAGCAGTTCTTC CSGVGGLYRHNEQFF
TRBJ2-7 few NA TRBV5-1 TGCGCCAGCAGCCCCCAAGGCGGCGGCTCCTACGAGCAGTACTTC CASSPQGGGSYEQYF
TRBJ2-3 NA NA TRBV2 TGTGCCAGCCACTTTGACACAGATACGCAGTATTTT CASHFDTDTQYF
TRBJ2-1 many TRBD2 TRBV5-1 TGCGCCAGCAGCTTGTCGGGGGGTCCCTACAATGAGCAGTTCTTC CASSLSGGPYNEQFF
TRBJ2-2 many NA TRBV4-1 TGCGCCACTCGGAGGGGGGCGGGAGCACACACCGGGGAGCTGTTTTTT CATRRGAGAHTGELFF
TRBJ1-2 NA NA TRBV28 TGTGCCAGCAGATCGGACGGAGGAAGTCTTGGCTACACCTTC CASRSDGGSLGYTF
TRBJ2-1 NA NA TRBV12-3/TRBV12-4 TGTGCCAGCAGTTTAGTAGGGCATGAGCAGTTCTTC CASSLVGHEQFF
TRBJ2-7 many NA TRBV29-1 TGCAGCGTTGCCACGGGCTCACGGAGTAGAGAGCAGTACTTC CSVATGSRSREQYF
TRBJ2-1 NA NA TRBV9 TGTGCCAGCAGGAGGGGGGACTACAACAATGAGCAGTTCTTC CASRRGDYNNEQFF
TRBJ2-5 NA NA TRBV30 TGTGCCTGGAGTGCCCAGGTGGGAGAGACCCAGTACTTC CAWSAQVGETQYF
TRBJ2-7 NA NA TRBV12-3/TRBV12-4 TGTGCCAGCAGTTTAGGGTTTATGACAGGGAGGGACTTC CASSLGFMTGRDF
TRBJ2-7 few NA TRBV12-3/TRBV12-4 TGTGCCAGCAGAGCGGACTGGGAAGACTACGAGCAGTACTTC CASRADWEDYEQYF
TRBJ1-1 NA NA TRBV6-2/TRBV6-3 TGTGCCAGCTTACGTGACACTGAAGCTTTCTTT CASLRDTEAFF
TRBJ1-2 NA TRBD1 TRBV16 TGTGCCAGCAGCCAGACCGGGACAGGGGTCTATGGCTACACCTTC CASSQTGTGVYGYTF
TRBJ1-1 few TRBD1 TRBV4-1 TGCGCCAGCAGCCAGGACAGGGGCCCGGGGGCTGAAGCTTTCTTT CASSQDRGPGAEAFF
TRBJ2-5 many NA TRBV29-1 TGCAGCGTTGTTGTAGACAAAGAGACCCAGTACTTC CSVVVDKETQYF
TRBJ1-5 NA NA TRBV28 TGTGCCAGCAGACTCCTGAATCAGCCCCAGCATTTT CASRLLNQPQHF
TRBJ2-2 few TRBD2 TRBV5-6 TGTGCCAGCAGCTTGGTGGCTAGCGGGAGCTCGACCACCGGGGAGCTGTTTTTT CASSLVASGSSTTGELFF
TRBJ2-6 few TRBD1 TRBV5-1 TGCGCCAGCAGCTTGACAGGGGCGGGGGCCAACGTCCTGACTTTC CASSLTGAGANVLTF
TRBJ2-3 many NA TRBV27 TGTGCCAGCAAACCGGGAGTCGGCACAGATACGCAGTATTTT CASKPGVGTDTQYF
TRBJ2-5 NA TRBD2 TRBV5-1 TGCGCCAGCAGCTTGGGACTAGCGGAGCAAGAGACCCAGTACTTC CASSLGLAEQETQYF
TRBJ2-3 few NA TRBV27 TGTGCCAGCAAAGCGACCAGCACAGATACGCAGTATTTT CASKATSTDTQYF
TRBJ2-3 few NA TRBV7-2 TGTGCCAGCAGCTTAGCGGTGGGGGGCACAGATACGCAGTATTTT CASSLAVGGTDTQYF
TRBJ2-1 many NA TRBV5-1 TGCGCCAGCAGCCCGCTCGGGGCTGAGCAGTTCTTC CASSPLGAEQFF